The T cell receptor beta chain described here comes from a study of cytomegalovirus exposure and HLA in healthy donors. On the study more broadly: There were some 400 genotyped donors. Of these, roughly 80% fell in the genetic ancestry cluster associated with self-reported Caucasian donors. Study observations and caveats: Reportedly, HLA-A and HLA-B alleles of most subjects were accurately predicted from TCR beta.

PCR used 60 Vbeta primers and 13 Jbeta primers. Libraries were prepared by immunoSEQ multiplex PCR; TCRdb keeps only in-frame clonotypes and omits some of them. The top ten clones hold 6.5% to 7.5% of a sample with 70,000 to 100,000 clones, about two thirds of them seen once. A few counts support this clone. Its antigen is currently unknown. Germline lookup yields CDR1 SNHLY and CDR2 FYNNEI. V lost 6 bases and J lost 4, with 10 bases in between. The CDR3 covers 12 residues. This receptor was identified in a woman in her forties or fifties in good health and CMV-seropositive. The rearrangement links TRBV2 to TRBJ2-7; D gene uncertain. Sequenced input: PBMCs. This CDR3 reads CASRENSYEQYF. CDR3 nucleotides: TGTGCCAGCAGGGAAAACAGTTACGAGCAGTACTTC.